Shown below are 21 T cell receptor beta chains from a single sample sequenced in a study of blood T cell repertoires in COVID-19. Using immunoSEQ multiplex PCR, the repertoire was profiled, and TCRdb retains in-frame clones only, with some absent. The table has about 410,000 clones, less than 95% seen once; the top ten hold under 0.7%. The sequenced sample consisted of PBMCs or T cells enriched from blood (not recorded which). The source of these receptors is a man aged 18 to 29 who had recovered from COVID-19.

This clone was counted only a few times. The rearrangement joins TRBV3-1 (or the pseudogene TRBV3-2) to TRBJ2-6; D is perhaps TRBD1 (5 bases). The CDR3 extends over 19 amino acids. CDR1 and CDR2 from the germline V gene are LGHDT and YNNKEL (reference sequence). V lost 0 bases to trimming and J lost 0 bases, with 15 bases between them. CDR3 sequence (DNA): TGTGCCAGCAGCCAAGAAACAGGCTCTCACTACTCTGGGGCCAACGTCCTGACTTTC. Protein sequence: CASSQETGSHYSGANVLTF.

The J gene is TRBJ1-4, the V gene TRBV5-1; D not resolved. Trimming took 4 bases from V and 0 from J, leaving 7 bases between them. Germline lookup yields CDR1 SGHRS and CDR2 YFSETQ. CDR3 size: 14 residues. The CDR3 region is CASSKQSTNEKLFF. The CDR3 bases are TGCGCCAGCAGCAAACAGTCAACTAATGAAAAACTGTTTTTT.

The V and J genes are TRBV28 and TRBJ1-2, with 8 bases fitting TRBD1. Germline V gives CDR1 MDHEN, CDR2 SYDVKM. The junction had 10 bases not matched to a gene; V was cut back by 5 bases and J by 5 bases. This CDR3 contains 15 residues. In DNA form, the CDR3 reads TGTGCCAGCAGTGGATCGCAGGGGGCGTCATATGGCTACACCTTC. It specifies CASSGSQGASYGYTF.

The gene calls are TRBV6-5 and TRBJ1-2; 7 positions agree with TRBD1. Trimming removed 7 bases from V and 6 bases from J; junction bases left unmatched: 8. The germline CDR1 and CDR2 sequences are MNHEY and SVGAGI. This CDR3 has 13 amino acids. Here the CDR3 DNA reads TGTGCCAGCACCTCGACAGGGTCTCATGGCTACACCTTC. It translates to CASTSTGSHGYTF.

This chain connects TRBV7-3 to TRBJ2-7, with D perhaps matching TRBD1 (6 bases). The CDR3 length is 13 residues. The germline CDR1 and CDR2 sequences are SGHTA and FQGTGA. The V end was cut by 6 bases, the J end by 3 bases, with 12 bases between. In DNA form, the CDR3 reads TGTGCCAGCAGTCAAGGACAGAACTACGAGCAGTACTTC. Amino acids: CASSQGQNYEQYF.

Worth noting for this clone: The sample has other DNA sequences that encode this CDR3 too. The DNA of the CDR3 is TGTGCCAGCAGCTTTGGGCAGGGTGGCGAAAAACTGTTTTTT. It is translated as CASSFGQGGEKLFF. The chain has TRBV7-9 and TRBJ1-4, with D perhaps TRBD1 (5 bases). The V gene lost 3 bases and the J gene lost 8 bases, with 13 bases spanning the gap. The CDR3 length is 14 residues. Germline CDR1 is SEHNR and CDR2 is FQNEAQ (reference sequence). The full variable domain, in which reference TRBV7-9 and TRBJ1-4 provide the parts outside the CDR3, is DTGVSQNPRHKITKRGQNVTFRCDPISEHNRLYWYRQTLGQGPEFLTYFQNEAQLEKSRLLSDRFSAERPKGSFSTLEIQRTEQGDSAMYLCASSFGQGGEKLFFGSGTQLSVL.

The chain uses TRBV10-3 and TRBJ1-6, with D maybe TRBD1 (6 bases). The CDR3 is 13 residues long. The V end lost 7 bases, the J end lost 7 bases, and 11 bases lay between the germline ends. The germline CDR1 and CDR2 sequences are ENHRY and SYGVKD. The CDR3 region has the DNA TGTGCCATCACTCCAACAGGGAATTCACCCCTCCACTTT. This sequence encodes CAITPTGNSPLHF.

The J gene is TRBJ1-2, the V gene TRBV28, with D perhaps TRBD1 (5 bases). This CDR3 is 12 amino acids long. CDR1 is MDHEN, CDR2 SYDVKM, per germline. V shed 3 bases and J shed 14 bases, with 16 bases lying between them. The CDR3 DNA sequence: TGTGCCAGCAGTTTCGAGACAGAGCCGTTAACCTTC. The encoded protein is CASSFETEPLTF.

V usage is TRBV5-1 and J usage is TRBJ2-7; 8 nucleotides align to TRBD1. CDR1 and CDR2 (germline): SGHRS, YFSETQ. V shed 3 bases, J shed 1 base, and the junction held 6 bases outside the gene matches. This CDR3 has 15 residues. CDR3 in amino acids: CASSWGTGGSYEQYF. As DNA, the CDR3 is TGCGCCAGCAGCTGGGGGACAGGCGGTTCCTACGAGCAGTACTTC.

The chain links TRBV28 to TRBJ1-1; possibly TRBD1 for D (6 bases). The germline V gene has CDR1 MDHEN and CDR2 SYDVKM. Trimming pared 1 base from V and 11 bases from J, leaving 20 bases between. The CDR3 is made up of 15 amino acids. Here the CDR3 reads CASSLYPRGGPMAFF. The CDR3 DNA reads TGTGCCAGCAGTTTATACCCGAGGGGGGGTCCGATGGCTTTCTTT.

The J gene is TRBJ1-4, the V gene TRBV29-1; D gene uncertain. The CDR3 spans 13 residues. V lost 0 bases to trimming and J lost 7 bases, with 9 bases between them. CDR1 SQVTM and CDR2 ANQGSEA come from the germline V gene. The CDR3 sequence: CSVEDGGFEKLFF. The CDR3 bases are TGCAGCGTTGAAGATGGCGGGTTTGAAAAACTGTTTTTT.

This clone has a handful of counts. The CDR3 DNA reads TGTGCCAGCAGCTTGGACAGAGCCTACAATGAGCAGTTCTTC. As protein: CASSLDRAYNEQFF. The chain links TRBV7-2 to TRBJ2-1; tentative D call: TRBD1 (6 bases). This CDR3 comprises 14 residues. Germline V gene lookup returns CDR1 SGHTA and CDR2 FQGNSA. V lost 3 bases, J lost 2 bases, and 8 bases lay in between.

V is TRBV10-1 and J is TRBJ2-1; D is unresolved. The germline V and J ends were trimmed by 0 bases and 5 bases, with 8 bases remaining between them. Germline V gives CDR1 WNHNN, CDR2 SYGVQD (reference sequence). The CDR3 is 14 residues long. This chain's CDR3 is CASSESYPDNEQFF. DNA for the CDR3: TGCGCCAGCAGTGAGTCGTATCCTGACAATGAGCAGTTCTTC.

The chain employs TRBV2 and TRBJ1-1, with TRBD1 as a possible D gene (5 bases). Germline V CDR1 and CDR2: SNHLY, FYNNEI. The V end lost 2 bases, the J end lost 3 bases, and 22 bases lay between the germline ends. CDR3 length: 18 residues. The CDR3 sequence is CASSEWVFGGERDTEAFF. The CDR3 bases are TGTGCCAGCAGTGAATGGGTTTTCGGGGGGGAGAGGGACACTGAAGCTTTCTTT.

The chain joins TRBV30 to TRBJ1-5; maybe TRBD1 (6 bases). Germline CDR1 and CDR2: GTSNPN and SVGIG (reference sequence). V lost 3 bases and J 7 bases, leaving 10 bases between the germline ends. CDR3 length: 12 amino acids. The CDR3 nucleotides read TGTGCCTGGAGACAGGGAGAACAGCCCCAGCATTTT. It yields the protein CAWRQGEQPQHF.

The chain combines TRBV27 with TRBJ1-6, with D unresolved. V gave up 2 bases and J gave up 6 bases, with 11 bases separating them. The length of the CDR3 is 15 residues. Germline V CDR1 and CDR2: MNHEY, SMNVEV (reference sequence). CDR3 nucleotide sequence: TGTGCCAGCAGTTTAACTTTGGGAGTTAATTCACCCCTCCACTTT. As protein: CASSLTLGVNSPLHF.

About this clone: The junction does not match germline at one end; this may be a read error. V gene TRBV9 combines with J gene TRBJ2-7, with D maybe TRBD1 (5 bases). The CDR3 sequence is 15 residues long. Looked up from germline, CDR1 is SGDLS and CDR2 is YYNGEE. CDR3 nucleotide sequence: TGTGCCAGCAGCAAACAGGACGGCTATTCCTACGAGCAGTGCTTC. Translating it yields CASSKQDGYSYEQCF.

The V gene is TRBV5-8, the J gene TRBJ1-2, with TRBD1 matching over 8 bases. The V segment lost 1 base and the J segment 5 bases; nucleotides outside the gene matches: 10. The CDR3 has 16 amino acids. Germline V lookup: CDR1 SGHTS, CDR2 YDEGEE. The CDR3 loop reads CASSLPAVWTGYGYTF. CDR3 bases: TGTGCCAGCAGCTTGCCGGCGGTATGGACAGGGTATGGCTACACCTTC.

The table lists this clone with a count of one. This chain connects TRBV24-1 to TRBJ2-7; D is perhaps TRBD2 (6 bases). Deletions cut 3 bases from V and 3 bases from J, with 8 bases between. The CDR3 has 13 residues. CDR1 is KGHDR and CDR2 is SFDVKD in the germline V gene. The CDR3 region is CATSDGGCYEQYF. The CDR3 coding sequence is TGTGCCACCAGTGATGGGGGGTGCTACGAGCAGTACTTC.

This clone occurred once. This chain connects TRBV27 to TRBJ1-2, with no clear D. The CDR3 has 11 amino acids. Germline assignment: CDR1 MNHEY and CDR2 SMNVEV (reference sequence). The V end lost 8 bases, the J end lost 0 bases, and 4 bases lay between the germline ends. This chain's CDR3 is CASLSNYGYTF. DNA for the CDR3: TGTGCCAGCCTGTCTAACTATGGCTACACCTTC.

J is TRBJ2-5 and V is TRBV5-1; 10 bases fit TRBD2. V gave up 0 bases and J gave up 5 bases; unmatched junction bases: 7. Per germline, CDR1 SGHRS and CDR2 YFSETQ. There are 16 residues in the CDR3. CDR3 sequence reads: CASSLGVAGGKETQYF. The CDR3 DNA is TGCGCCAGCAGCTTGGGAGTAGCGGGGGGTAAGGAGACCCAGTACTTC.